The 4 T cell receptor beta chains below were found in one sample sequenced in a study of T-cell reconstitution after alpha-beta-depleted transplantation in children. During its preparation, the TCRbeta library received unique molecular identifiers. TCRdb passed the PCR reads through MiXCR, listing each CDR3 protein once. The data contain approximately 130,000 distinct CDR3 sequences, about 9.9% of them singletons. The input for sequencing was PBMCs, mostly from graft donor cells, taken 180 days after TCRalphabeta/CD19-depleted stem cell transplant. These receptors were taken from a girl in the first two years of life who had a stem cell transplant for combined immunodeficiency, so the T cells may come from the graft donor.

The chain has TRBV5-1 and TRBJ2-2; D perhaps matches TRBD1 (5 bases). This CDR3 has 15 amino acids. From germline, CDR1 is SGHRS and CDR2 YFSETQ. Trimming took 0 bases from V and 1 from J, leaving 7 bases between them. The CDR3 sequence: CASSLEDRNTGELFF. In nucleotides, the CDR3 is TGCGCCAGCAGCTTGGAAGACAGGAACACCGGGGAGCTGTTTTTT.

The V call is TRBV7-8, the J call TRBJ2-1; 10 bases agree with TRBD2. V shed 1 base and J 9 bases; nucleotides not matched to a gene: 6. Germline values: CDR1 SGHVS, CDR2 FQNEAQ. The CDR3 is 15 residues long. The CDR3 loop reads CASSLEAGGQIEQFF. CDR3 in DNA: TGTGCCAGCAGCTTAGAAGCGGGGGGGCAAATTGAGCAGTTCTTC. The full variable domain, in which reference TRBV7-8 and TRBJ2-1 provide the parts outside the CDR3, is GAGVSQSPRYKVAKRGQDVALRCDPISGHVSLFWYQQALGQGPEFLTYFQNEAQLDKSGLPSDRFFAERPEGSVSTLKIQRTQQEDSAVYLCASSLEAGGQIEQFFGPGTRLTVL.

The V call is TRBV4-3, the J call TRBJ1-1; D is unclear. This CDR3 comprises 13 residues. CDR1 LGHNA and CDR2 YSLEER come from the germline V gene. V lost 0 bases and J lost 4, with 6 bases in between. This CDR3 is CASSQEGITEAFF. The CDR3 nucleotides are TGCGCCAGCAGCCAAGAGGGAATCACTGAAGCTTTCTTT.

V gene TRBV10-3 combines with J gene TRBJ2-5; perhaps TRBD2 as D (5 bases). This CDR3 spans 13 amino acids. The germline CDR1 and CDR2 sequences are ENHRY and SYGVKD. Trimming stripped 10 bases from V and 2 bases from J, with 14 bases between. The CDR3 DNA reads TGTGCCACACGCCCGGGGATACAAGAGACCCAGTACTTC. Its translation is CATRPGIQETQYF.